The clone carrying this TCR beta chain was recorded at least ten times. The antigen remains undetermined. Those donating, healthy Caucasian individuals from Russia, were aged roughly 6 to 100. The study isolated at least 6.5 million PBMCs from each sample. The CDR3 extends over 15 amino acids. Germline V gene data show CDR1 as SEHNR and CDR2 as FQNEAQ (reference sequence). With 2 bases clipped from V and 5 bases from J, the junction kept 8 bases outside the gene matches. It was with a sample-barcoded 5' primer and a J-beta primer mix that a second PCR of about 6 to 12 cycles was run. MiXCR, applied by TCRdb to the 5' RACE reads, yields one record per CDR3 protein. The sample contains nearly 800,000 distinct CDR3 sequences, roughly 56% of which appear only once. This entry is derived from a study of blood T cells in healthy people across ages. Overall study findings and caveats: Diversity of TCR beta per million T cells declined in a roughly linear way with age. Diversity estimates from one million T cells were considered underestimates.

The TCR was taken from a middle-aged man in good health. Material: blood. This chain uses TRBV7-9 with TRBJ2-7; 8 nucleotides match TRBD2. CDR3 sequence reads: CASSLYGTSRNEQYF. The CDR3 DNA is TGTGCCAGCAGCTTATACGGGACTAGTCGTAACGAGCAGTACTTC. Supplemented by reference TRBV7-9 and TRBJ2-7, the full variable domain reads DTGVSQNPRHKITKRGQNVTFRCDPISEHNRLYWYRQTLGQGPEFLTYFQNEAQLEKSRLLSDRFSAERPKGSFSTLEIQRTEQGDSAMYLCASSLYGTSRNEQYFGPGTRLTVT.